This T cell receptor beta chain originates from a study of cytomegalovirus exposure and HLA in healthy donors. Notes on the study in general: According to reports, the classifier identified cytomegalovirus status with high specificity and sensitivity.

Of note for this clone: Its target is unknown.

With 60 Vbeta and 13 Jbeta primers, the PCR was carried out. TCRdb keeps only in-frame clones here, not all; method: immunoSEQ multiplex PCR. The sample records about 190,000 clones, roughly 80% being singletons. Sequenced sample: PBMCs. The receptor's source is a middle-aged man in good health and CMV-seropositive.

CDR3 bases: TGCAGCGCTGATACAGGGTTCGGTGAAGCTTTCTTT. The encoded protein is CSADTGFGEAFF. V is TRBV29-1 and J is TRBJ1-1; D is possibly TRBD1 (6 bases). Trimming left V 7 bases short and J 7 bases short, with 16 bases between. The CDR3 length is 12 residues. CDR1 and CDR2 (germline): SQVTM, ANQGSEA.